This is a list of T cell receptor beta chains from one sample in a study of blood T cells in healthy people across ages. TCRdb used MiXCR to reprocess the 5' RACE reads, holding one entry per CDR3 protein. Seen here are 700,000 or so distinct CDR3 sequences, 22% observed once, and the top ten hold 20% to 25%. Sequencing used blood. The receptors were gathered from a man between 65 and 85 years old in good health. The CDR3 runs from the conserved cysteine through the conserved F or W. The order of the fields is J gene, clone size, D gene, V gene, CDR3 protein, CDR3 DNA. The D gene is left open where the match is weak. For some rows the clone size is stated as once, few or many, or as a class when expanded; others skip it.

J: TRBJ1-3
size: few
D: TRBD1
V: TRBV3-1
CDR3: CASSQGWTGGNTIYF
DNA: TGTGCCAGCAGCCAAGGGTGGACAGGCGGAAACACCATATATTTT

J: TRBJ1-5
size: .
D: TRBD1
V: TRBV6-5
CDR3: CARPGTGDNQPQHF
DNA: TGTGCCAGACCCGGGACAGGGGACAATCAGCCCCAGCATTTT

J: TRBJ1-4
size: .
D: .
V: TRBV7-2
CDR3: CASSLAWAGKNEKLFF
DNA: TGTGCCAGCAGCTTAGCGTGGGCAGGGAAGAATGAAAAACTGTTTTTT

J: TRBJ1-3
size: few
D: .
V: TRBV7-4
CDR3: CASSLVPGATGNTIYF
DNA: TGTGCCAGCAGCTTAGTCCCAGGAGCAACGGGAAACACCATATATTTT

J: TRBJ1-2
size: .
D: .
V: TRBV20-1
CDR3: CSARQGAGGYTF
DNA: TGCAGTGCTCGGCAGGGAGCTGGTGGCTACACCTTC

J: TRBJ1-1
size: few
D: .
V: TRBV5-1
CDR3: CASSLDAQGIGTEAFF
DNA: TGCGCCAGCAGCTTGGACGCCCAGGGGATTGGCACTGAAGCTTTCTTT

J: TRBJ1-1
size: .
D: .
V: TRBV27
CDR3: CASSFGGAPESFF
DNA: TGTGCCAGCAGTTTCGGAGGGGCGCCTGAATCTTTCTTT

J: TRBJ1-5
size: .
D: .
V: TRBV20-1
CDR3: CSVGRLNQPQHF
DNA: TGCAGTGTTGGGCGCCTCAATCAGCCCCAGCATTTT

J: TRBJ2-5
size: .
D: .
V: TRBV7-9
CDR3: CASSLAGRVETQYF
DNA: TGTGCCAGCAGCTTAGCGGGCAGGGTGGAGACCCAGTACTTC

J: TRBJ2-7
size: once
D: .
V: TRBV18
CDR3: CASSPGPDEQYF
DNA: TGTGCCAGCTCACCTGGGCCGGACGAGCAGTACTTC

J: TRBJ2-7
size: .
D: TRBD2
V: TRBV6-2/TRBV6-3
CDR3: CASSWKSGKSTYEQYF
DNA: TGTGCCAGCAGCTGGAAAAGCGGGAAGTCAACCTACGAGCAGTACTTC

J: TRBJ2-5
size: few
D: TRBD1
V: TRBV3-1
CDR3: CASSQFTGGTETQYF
DNA: TGTGCCAGCAGCCAATTTACAGGGGGGACAGAGACCCAGTACTTC